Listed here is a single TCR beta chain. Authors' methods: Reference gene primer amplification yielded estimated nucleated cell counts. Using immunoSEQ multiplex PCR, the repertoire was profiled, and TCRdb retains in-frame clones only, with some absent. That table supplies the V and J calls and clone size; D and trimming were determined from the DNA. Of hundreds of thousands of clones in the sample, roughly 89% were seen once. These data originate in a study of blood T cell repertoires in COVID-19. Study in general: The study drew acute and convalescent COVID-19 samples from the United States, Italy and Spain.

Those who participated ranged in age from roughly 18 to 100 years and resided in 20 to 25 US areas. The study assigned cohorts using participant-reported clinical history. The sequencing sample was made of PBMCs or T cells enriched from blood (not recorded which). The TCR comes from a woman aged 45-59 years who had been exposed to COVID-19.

This CDR3 is CASRGTGDYEQYF. In nucleotides, the CDR3 is TGTGCCAGCAGAGGGACAGGGGACTACGAGCAGTACTTC. The chain joins TRBV6-5 to TRBJ2-7; 10 bases map to TRBD1. The CDR3 runs 13 residues. From germline, CDR1 is MNHEY and CDR2 SVGAGI. V lost 6 bases to trimming and J lost 3 bases; unmatched junction nucleotides: 2.